This is a list of T cell receptor beta chains from one sample in a study of naive and memory T cell subsets. Each CDR3 protein gets one entry after TCRdb re-called the 5' RACE reads with MiXCR. Here the sample spans tens of thousands of distinct CDR3 sequences, roughly 7% being singletons. The receptors come from a male donor in good health. Both conserved end residues are part of each CDR3. Fields, in order: V gene, CDR3 length, J gene, clone size, D gene, CDR3 protein, CDR3 DNA. A D gene is named only where the DNA matches it firmly. Not every row has a clone size; where given, it reads once, few, many or a size class.

TRBV12-3/TRBV12-4	13	TRBJ1-6	few	.	CASTSDRNSPLHF	TGTGCCAGCACCTCTGACAGAAATTCACCCCTCCACTTT
TRBV4-2	15	TRBJ2-7	many	.	CASSQDWQGSYEQYF	TGTGCCAGCAGCCAAGATTGGCAGGGCTCCTACGAGCAGTACTTC
TRBV20-1	14	TRBJ2-1	.	.	CSASIEVGYNEQFF	TGCAGTGCTAGCATCGAGGTCGGCTACAATGAGCAGTTCTTC
TRBV30	14	TRBJ2-1	.	.	CAWTVGFTYNEQFF	TGTGCCTGGACCGTAGGATTTACCTACAATGAGCAGTTCTTC
TRBV6-5	15	TRBJ2-7	many	.	CASSYNRDVSYEQYF	TGTGCCAGCAGTTACAACCGGGACGTCTCCTACGAGCAGTACTTC
TRBV12-3/TRBV12-4	13	TRBJ1-1	few	.	CASSDGAGAEAFF	TGTGCCAGCAGCGATGGGGCTGGCGCTGAAGCTTTCTTT
TRBV6-1	14	TRBJ1-1	.	.	CASSERGQNTEAFF	TGTGCCAGCAGTGAAAGAGGACAGAACACTGAAGCTTTCTTT
TRBV12-3/TRBV12-4	11	TRBJ2-3	.	.	CASSSQDTQYF	TGTGCCAGCAGTTCCCAAGATACGCAGTATTTT
TRBV6-2/TRBV6-3	13	TRBJ2-7	many	TRBD1	CASRGTGTREQYF	TGTGCCAGCAGGGGGACAGGGACGAGGGAGCAGTACTTC
TRBV4-1	16	TRBJ2-5	few	.	CASSLIGHVTQETQYF	TGCGCCAGCAGCCTTATCGGTCACGTGACTCAAGAGACCCAGTACTTC
TRBV20-1	16	TRBJ2-1	.	TRBD2	CSATGTSGPEGYEQFF	TGCAGTGCTACCGGGACTAGCGGGCCCGAGGGTTATGAGCAGTTCTTC
TRBV27	14	TRBJ2-5	few	.	CASSLSRGLETQYF	TGTGCCAGCAGTTTATCCCGGGGGCTCGAGACCCAGTACTTC
TRBV18	14	TRBJ2-3	.	.	CASSPRQDPDTQYF	TGTGCCAGCTCACCAAGGCAGGATCCAGATACGCAGTATTTT
TRBV27	19	TRBJ1-1	once	.	CASSPLTPGTARVDTEAFF	TGTGCCAGCAGCCCCTTAACCCCGGGGACGGCTCGGGTGGACACTGAAGCTTTCTTT
TRBV24-1	16	TRBJ1-3	.	.	CATSDLYGLSGNTIYF	TGTGCCACCAGTGATTTGTACGGTCTCTCTGGAAACACCATATATTTT
TRBV12-3/TRBV12-4	12	TRBJ1-3	many	.	CASSYSGNTIYF	TGTGCCAGCAGCTACTCTGGAAACACCATATATTTT
TRBV4-1	12	TRBJ2-3	few	.	CASSQAGDTQYF	TGCGCCAGCAGCCAAGCGGGGGATACGCAGTATTTT
TRBV20-1	14	TRBJ1-1	many	.	CSAQREPRVTEAFF	TGCAGTGCTCAGAGAGAACCCAGGGTCACTGAAGCTTTCTTT
TRBV7-2	15	TRBJ2-7	.	TRBD1	CASELRWAGGNEQYF	TGTGCCAGCGAGCTTCGCTGGGCAGGGGGCAATGAGCAGTACTTC
TRBV7-9	15	TRBJ2-3	.	.	CASRPGGASTDTQYF	TGTGCCAGCAGACCCGGCGGGGCTAGCACAGATACGCAGTATTTT
TRBV4-2	16	TRBJ2-6	many	.	CASSQSENSGANVLTF	TGTGCCAGCAGCCAAAGTGAAAACTCTGGGGCCAACGTCCTGACTTTC
TRBV7-9	13	TRBJ2-2	.	.	CAIPPSGTGELFF	TGTGCCATACCGCCATCGGGCACCGGGGAGCTGTTTTTT
TRBV18	15	TRBJ2-3	many	TRBD2	CASSLAGGNTDTQYF	TGTGCCAGCTCGTTAGCGGGAGGAAACACAGATACGCAGTATTTT
TRBV7-2	10	TRBJ1-2	.	.	CASSLYGYTF	TGTGCCAGCAGCTTGTATGGCTACACCTTC
TRBV27	15	TRBJ2-7	many	.	CASSREPRGIYEQYF	TGTGCCAGCAGTCGAGAACCCAGAGGGATCTACGAGCAGTACTTC
TRBV10-2	13	TRBJ2-3	many	.	CATHTGSTDTQYF	TGCGCCACTCATACCGGGAGCACAGATACGCAGTATTTT
TRBV5-4	14	TRBJ1-5	few	.	CASSPDSSNQPQHF	TGTGCCAGCAGCCCGGACAGTAGCAATCAGCCCCAGCATTTT
TRBV27	15	TRBJ2-7	few	TRBD2	CASSLSLAGSYEQYF	TGTGCCAGCAGTTTGAGCCTAGCGGGCTCCTACGAGCAGTACTTC
TRBV5-5	17	TRBJ2-7	few	TRBD2	CASSLGGSGLAAYEQYF	TGTGCCAGCAGCTTGGGTGGATCGGGACTAGCGGCCTACGAGCAGTACTTC
TRBV20-1	14	TRBJ1-1	.	TRBD1	CSAGSTGGLTEAFF	TGCAGTGCTGGGTCGACAGGGGGACTCACTGAAGCTTTCTTT
TRBV4-1	13	TRBJ2-7	many	.	CASSQDISYEQYF	TGCGCCAGCAGCCAGGACATTTCCTACGAGCAGTACTTC
TRBV28	11	TRBJ2-3	many	.	CASSFLDTQYF	TGTGCCAGCAGTTTCCTAGATACGCAGTATTTT
TRBV6-5	16	TRBJ2-2	.	TRBD1	CASRGTGTGNTGELFF	TGTGCCAGCAGGGGTACCGGGACAGGGAACACCGGGGAGCTGTTTTTT
TRBV3-1	13	TRBJ1-3	many	.	CASSQGIKDTIYF	TGTGCCAGCAGCCAAGGGATTAAAGACACCATATATTTT
TRBV30	13	TRBJ2-7	.	.	CAWNRVSSYEQYF	TGTGCCTGGAATAGGGTCAGCTCCTACGAGCAGTACTTC
TRBV2	15	TRBJ2-1	.	TRBD2	CASSEISGDYNEQFF	TGTGCCAGCAGTGAAATTAGCGGGGACTATAATGAGCAGTTCTTC
TRBV6-5	14	TRBJ2-7	many	TRBD1	CASSRDRGVYEQYF	TGTGCCAGCAGCCGGGACAGGGGGGTCTACGAGCAGTACTTC
TRBV2	15	TRBJ2-1	many	TRBD2	CASRGLADSYNEQFF	TGTGCCAGCAGGGGACTAGCGGACTCCTACAATGAGCAGTTCTTC
TRBV3-1	12	TRBJ2-7	.	TRBD2	CASSQEGTSQYF	TGTGCCAGCAGCCAAGAAGGGACTAGTCAGTACTTC
TRBV18	14	TRBJ1-5	.	.	CAGSQTFSNQPQHF	TGTGCCGGCTCACAGACCTTTAGCAATCAGCCCCAGCATTTT
TRBV12-5	20	TRBJ2-7	many	TRBD2	CASGLVGGTSGSNPTYEQYF	TGTGCTAGTGGTTTGGTAGGGGGGACTAGCGGGAGTAATCCGACCTACGAGCAGTACTTC
TRBV18	18	TRBJ1-6	few	TRBD1	CASSPHPSWQGAGSPLHF	TGTGCCAGCTCACCACACCCCTCATGGCAGGGGGCAGGATCACCCCTCCACTTT
TRBV30	15	TRBJ1-1	few	.	CAWSVLSGGASEAFF	TGTGCCTGGAGTGTACTTTCCGGGGGCGCATCTGAAGCTTTCTTT
TRBV6-1	18	TRBJ2-1	.	.	CASSDRSYSGMAYNEQFF	TGTGCCAGCAGTGACCGATCCTATTCCGGGATGGCCTACAATGAGCAGTTCTTC
TRBV18	16	TRBJ2-7	many	TRBD2	CASSPPSSGGYYEQYF	TGTGCCAGCTCACCACCGTCTAGCGGGGGGTACTACGAGCAGTACTTC
TRBV6-5	15	TRBJ2-1	.	.	CASSRPFGTYNEQFF	TGTGCCAGCAGCCGTCCCTTTGGGACCTACAATGAGCAGTTCTTC
TRBV5-6	16	TRBJ2-3	few	TRBD2	CASSFGELAGADTQYF	TGTGCCAGCAGCTTTGGAGAACTAGCGGGTGCAGATACGCAGTATTTT
TRBV29-1	12	TRBJ1-5	many	.	CSLGQSNQPQHF	TGCAGCCTGGGACAAAGCAATCAGCCCCAGCATTTT
TRBV18	15	TRBJ1-4	many	.	CASSPAGPTNEKLFF	TGTGCCAGCTCACCCGCAGGACCAACTAATGAAAAACTGTTTTTT
TRBV27	13	TRBJ2-7	.	TRBD2	CASTGLAAGEQYF	TGTGCCAGCACGGGACTAGCGGCGGGTGAGCAGTACTTC
TRBV9	18	TRBJ2-3	many	TRBD2	CASSALGTGTRDTDTQYF	TGTGCCAGCAGCGCACTCGGTACCGGGACTAGGGACACAGATACGCAGTATTTT
TRBV7-9	12	TRBJ1-1	.	.	CASSPPGTEAFF	TGTGCCAGCAGCCCCCCAGGCACTGAAGCTTTCTTT
TRBV5-4	15	TRBJ1-1	.	.	CASSLWAGENTEAFF	TGTGCCAGCAGCTTGTGGGCAGGGGAGAACACTGAAGCTTTCTTT
TRBV5-1	12	TRBJ2-5	many	.	CASSLVQETQYF	TGCGCCAGCAGCTTGGTTCAAGAGACCCAGTACTTC
TRBV6-5	15	TRBJ1-3	few	.	CASSYQGGTGNTIYF	TGTGCCAGCAGTTACCAAGGGGGTACTGGAAACACCATATATTTT
TRBV12-3/TRBV12-4	14	TRBJ1-2	few	TRBD1	CASSFRTGSYGYTF	TGTGCCAGCAGTTTTAGGACAGGGAGCTATGGCTACACCTTC